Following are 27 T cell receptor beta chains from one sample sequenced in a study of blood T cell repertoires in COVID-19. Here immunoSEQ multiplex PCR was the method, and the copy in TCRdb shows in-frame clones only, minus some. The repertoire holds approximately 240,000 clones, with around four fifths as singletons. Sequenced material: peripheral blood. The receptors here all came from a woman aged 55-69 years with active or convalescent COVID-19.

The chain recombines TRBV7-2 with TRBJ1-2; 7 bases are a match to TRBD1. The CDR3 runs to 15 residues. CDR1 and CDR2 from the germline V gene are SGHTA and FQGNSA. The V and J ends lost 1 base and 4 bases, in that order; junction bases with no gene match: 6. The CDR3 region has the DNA TGTGCCAGCAGCTTAGGGAGGGGGCGCAGCTATGGCTACACCTTC. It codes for CASSLGRGRSYGYTF.

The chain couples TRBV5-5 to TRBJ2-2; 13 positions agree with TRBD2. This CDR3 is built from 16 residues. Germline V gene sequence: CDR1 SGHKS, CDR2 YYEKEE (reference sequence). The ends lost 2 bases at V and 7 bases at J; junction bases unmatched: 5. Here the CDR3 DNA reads TGTGCCAGCAGCTTAGGACTAGCGGGAGTCATCGGGGAGCTGTTTTTT. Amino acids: CASSLGLAGVIGELFF. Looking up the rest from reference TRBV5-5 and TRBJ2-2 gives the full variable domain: DAGVTQSPTHLIKTRGQQVTLRCSPISGHKSVSWYQQVLGQGPQFIFQYYEKEERGRGNFPDRFSARQFPNYSSELNVNALLLGDSALYLCASSLGLAGVIGELFFGEGSRLTVL.

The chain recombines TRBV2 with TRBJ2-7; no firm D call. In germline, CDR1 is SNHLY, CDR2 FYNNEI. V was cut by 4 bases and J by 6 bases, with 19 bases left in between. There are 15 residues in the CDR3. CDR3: CASSGRSRSPVEQYF. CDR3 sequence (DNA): TGTGCCAGCAGTGGCCGCTCTAGGTCTCCCGTCGAGCAGTACTTC. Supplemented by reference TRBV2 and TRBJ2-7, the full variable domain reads EPEVTQTPSHQVTQMGQEVILRCVPISNHLYFYWYRQILGQKVEFLVSFYNNEISEKSEIFDDQFSVERPDGSNFTLKIRSTKLEDSAMYFCASSGRSRSPVEQYFGPGTRLTVT.

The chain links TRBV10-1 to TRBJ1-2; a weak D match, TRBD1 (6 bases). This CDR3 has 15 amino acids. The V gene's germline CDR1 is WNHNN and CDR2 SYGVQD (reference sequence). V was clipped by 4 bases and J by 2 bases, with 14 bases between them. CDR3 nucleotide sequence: TGCGCCAGCAGTGGTCGGGACACCCCAAACTATGGCTACACCTTC. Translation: CASSGRDTPNYGYTF.

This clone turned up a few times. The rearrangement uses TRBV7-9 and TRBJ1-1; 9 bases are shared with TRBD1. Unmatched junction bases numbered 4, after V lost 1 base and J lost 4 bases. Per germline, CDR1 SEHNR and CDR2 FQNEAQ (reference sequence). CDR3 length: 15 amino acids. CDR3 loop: CASSLGDRAITEAFF. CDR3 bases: TGTGCCAGCAGCTTAGGGGACAGGGCCATCACTGAAGCTTTCTTT.

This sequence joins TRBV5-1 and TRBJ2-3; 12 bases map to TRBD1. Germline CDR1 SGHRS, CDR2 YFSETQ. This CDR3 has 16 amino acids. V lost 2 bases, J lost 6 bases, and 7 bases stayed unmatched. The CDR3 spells CASSLPGTGGRDTQYF. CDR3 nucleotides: TGCGCCAGCAGCTTACCCGGGACAGGGGGCAGGGATACGCAGTATTTT.

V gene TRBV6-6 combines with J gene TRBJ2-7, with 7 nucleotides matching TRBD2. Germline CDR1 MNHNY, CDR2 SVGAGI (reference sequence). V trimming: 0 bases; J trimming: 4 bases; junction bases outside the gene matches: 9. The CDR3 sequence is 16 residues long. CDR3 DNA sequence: TGTGCCAGCAGTTACTCGATTGGCGGGAGCGGATACGAGCAGTACTTC. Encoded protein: CASSYSIGGSGYEQYF.

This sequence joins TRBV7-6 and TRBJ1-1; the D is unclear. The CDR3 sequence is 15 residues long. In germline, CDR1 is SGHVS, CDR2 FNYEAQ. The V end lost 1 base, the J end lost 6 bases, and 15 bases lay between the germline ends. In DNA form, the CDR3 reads TGTGCCAGCAGCTTAGAAGAAAGCCCAGGCGCTGAAGCTTTCTTT. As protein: CASSLEESPGAEAFF.

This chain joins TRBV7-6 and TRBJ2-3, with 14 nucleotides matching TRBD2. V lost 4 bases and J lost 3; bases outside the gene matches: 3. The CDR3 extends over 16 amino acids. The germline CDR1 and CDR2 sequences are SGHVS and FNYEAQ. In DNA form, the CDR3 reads TGTGCCAGCAGCTACGGGACTAGCGGGAGTACAGATACGCAGTATTTT. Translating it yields CASSYGTSGSTDTQYF.

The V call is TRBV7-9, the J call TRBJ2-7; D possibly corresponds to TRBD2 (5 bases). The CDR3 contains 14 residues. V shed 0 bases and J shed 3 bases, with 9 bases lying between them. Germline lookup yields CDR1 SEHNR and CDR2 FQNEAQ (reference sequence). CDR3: CASSLAGESYEQYF. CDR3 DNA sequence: TGTGCCAGCAGCTTAGCGGGAGAGAGCTACGAGCAGTACTTC.

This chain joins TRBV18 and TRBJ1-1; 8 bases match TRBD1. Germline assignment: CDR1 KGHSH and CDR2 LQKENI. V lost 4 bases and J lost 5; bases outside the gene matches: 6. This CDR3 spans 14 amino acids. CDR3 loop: CASSLHRGKTEAFF. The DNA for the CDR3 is TGTGCCAGCTCACTACACAGGGGGAAGACTGAAGCTTTCTTT.

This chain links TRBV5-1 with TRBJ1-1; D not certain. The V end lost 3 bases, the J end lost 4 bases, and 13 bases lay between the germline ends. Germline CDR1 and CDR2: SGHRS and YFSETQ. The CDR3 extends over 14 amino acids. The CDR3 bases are TGCGCCAGCAGCTCCCTCTGGTCGGGCACTGAAGCTTTCTTT. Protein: CASSSLWSGTEAFF.

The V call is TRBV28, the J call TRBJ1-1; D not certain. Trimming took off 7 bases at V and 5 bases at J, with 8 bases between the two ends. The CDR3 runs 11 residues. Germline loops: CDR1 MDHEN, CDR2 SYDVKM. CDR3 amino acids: CASTEDTEAFF. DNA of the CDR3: TGTGCCAGCACCGAGGATACTGAAGCTTTCTTT.

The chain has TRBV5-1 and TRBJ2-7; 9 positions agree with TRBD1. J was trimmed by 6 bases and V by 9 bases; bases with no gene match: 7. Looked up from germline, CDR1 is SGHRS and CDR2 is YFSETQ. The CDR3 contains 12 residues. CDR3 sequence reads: CATSGQGSEQYF. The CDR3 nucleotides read TGCGCCACCTCGGGACAGGGAAGCGAGCAGTACTTC.

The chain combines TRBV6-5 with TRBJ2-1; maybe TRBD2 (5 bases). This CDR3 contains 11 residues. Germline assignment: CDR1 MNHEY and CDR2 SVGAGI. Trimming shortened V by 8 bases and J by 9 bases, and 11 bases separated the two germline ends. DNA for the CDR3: TGTGCCAGCCTAGCATTGGCTGAGCAGTTCTTC. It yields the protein CASLALAEQFF.

CDR3 loop: CASRRRDRGLEQYF. The CDR3 nucleotides are TGTGCCAGCAGACGCCGGGACAGGGGGCTTGAGCAGTACTTC. The J gene is TRBJ2-7, the V gene TRBV11-2; 12 bases line up with TRBD1. CDR3 length: 14 amino acids. Germline V gene sequence: CDR1 SGHAT, CDR2 FQNNGV. The trim removed 6 bases at V and 7 bases at J, leaving 7 bases unmatched.

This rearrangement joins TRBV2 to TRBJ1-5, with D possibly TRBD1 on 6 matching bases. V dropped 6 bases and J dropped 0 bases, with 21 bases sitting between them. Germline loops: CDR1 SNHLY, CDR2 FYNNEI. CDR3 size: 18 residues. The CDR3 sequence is CASRGGAARDHSNQPQHF. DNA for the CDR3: TGTGCCAGCAGGGGGGGGGCAGCAAGAGATCATAGCAATCAGCCCCAGCATTTT.

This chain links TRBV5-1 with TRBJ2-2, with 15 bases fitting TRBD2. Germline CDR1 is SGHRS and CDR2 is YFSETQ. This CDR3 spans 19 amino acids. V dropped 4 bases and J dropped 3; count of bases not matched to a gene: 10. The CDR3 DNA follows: TGCGCCAGCAGCCCCAGGACTAGCGGGGGGGCCCGGGACACCGGGGAGCTGTTTTTT. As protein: CASSPRTSGGARDTGELFF.

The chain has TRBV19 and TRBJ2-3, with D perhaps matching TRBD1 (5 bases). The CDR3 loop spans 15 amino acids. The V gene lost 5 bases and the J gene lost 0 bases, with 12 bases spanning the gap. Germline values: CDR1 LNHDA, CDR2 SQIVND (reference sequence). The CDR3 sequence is CASSLRGSSTDTQYF. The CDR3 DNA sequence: TGTGCCAGTAGTTTAAGGGGATCTAGCACAGATACGCAGTATTTT.

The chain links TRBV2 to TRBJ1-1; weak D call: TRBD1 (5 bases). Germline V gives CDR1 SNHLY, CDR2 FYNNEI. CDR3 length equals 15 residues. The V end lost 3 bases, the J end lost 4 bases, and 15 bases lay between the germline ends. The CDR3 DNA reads TGTGCCAGCAGTGACGTTCAGGGTAGCAGCACTGAAGCTTTCTTT. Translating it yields CASSDVQGSSTEAFF.

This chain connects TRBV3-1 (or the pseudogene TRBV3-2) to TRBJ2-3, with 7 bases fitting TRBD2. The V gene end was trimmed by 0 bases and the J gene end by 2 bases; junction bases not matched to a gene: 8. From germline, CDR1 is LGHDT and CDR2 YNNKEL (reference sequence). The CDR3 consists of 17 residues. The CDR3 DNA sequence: TGTGCCAGCAGCCAAGACCCTAGCGGAGCCGTCACAGATACGCAGTATTTT. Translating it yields CASSQDPSGAVTDTQYF.

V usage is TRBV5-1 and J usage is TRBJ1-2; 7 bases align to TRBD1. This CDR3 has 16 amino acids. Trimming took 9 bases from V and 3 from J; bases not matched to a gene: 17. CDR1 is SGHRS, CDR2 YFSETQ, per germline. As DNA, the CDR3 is TGCGCCACCAGGGAAGGGGGCAATGGTCGGGACTATGGCTACACCTTC. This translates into CATREGGNGRDYGYTF.

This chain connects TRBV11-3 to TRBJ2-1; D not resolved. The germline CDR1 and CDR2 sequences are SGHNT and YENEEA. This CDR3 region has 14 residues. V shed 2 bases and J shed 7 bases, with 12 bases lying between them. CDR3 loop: CASSLTGGSNEQFF. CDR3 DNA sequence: TGTGCCAGCAGCTTAACTGGCGGCTCAAATGAGCAGTTCTTC. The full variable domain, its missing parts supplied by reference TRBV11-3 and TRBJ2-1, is EAGVVQSPRYKIIEKKQPVAFWCNPISGHNTLYWYLQNLGQGPELLIRYENEEAVDDSQLPKDRFSAERLKGVDSTLKIQPAELGDSAVYLCASSLTGGSNEQFFGPGTRLTVL.

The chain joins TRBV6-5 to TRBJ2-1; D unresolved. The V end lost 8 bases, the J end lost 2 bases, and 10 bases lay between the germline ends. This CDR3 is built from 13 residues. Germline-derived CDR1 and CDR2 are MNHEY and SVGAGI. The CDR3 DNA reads TGTGCCAGCGTTTTAGCAGCCTACAATGAGCAGTTCTTC. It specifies CASVLAAYNEQFF.

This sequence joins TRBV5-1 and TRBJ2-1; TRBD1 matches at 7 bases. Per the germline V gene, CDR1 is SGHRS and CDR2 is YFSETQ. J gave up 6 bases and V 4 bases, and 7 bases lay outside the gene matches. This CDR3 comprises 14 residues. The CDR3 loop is CASSPLDRANEQFF. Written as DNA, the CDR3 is TGCGCCAGCAGCCCGCTAGACAGGGCCAATGAGCAGTTCTTC.

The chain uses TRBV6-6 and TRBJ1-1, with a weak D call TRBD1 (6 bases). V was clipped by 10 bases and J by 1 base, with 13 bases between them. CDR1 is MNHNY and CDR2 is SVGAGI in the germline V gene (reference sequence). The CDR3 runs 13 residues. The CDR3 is CATHRVQNTEAFF. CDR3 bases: TGTGCCACTCACAGGGTTCAGAACACTGAAGCTTTCTTT.

This chain's CDR3 is CASSSDSGLNTEAFF. The CDR3, as DNA: TGTGCCAGCAGTTCGGACAGCGGATTGAACACTGAAGCTTTCTTT. The chain couples TRBV28 to TRBJ1-1, with D maybe TRBD1 (6 bases). The CDR3 contains 15 residues. Trimming left V 4 bases short and J 0 bases short, with 12 bases between. Germline V gene sequence: CDR1 MDHEN, CDR2 SYDVKM.